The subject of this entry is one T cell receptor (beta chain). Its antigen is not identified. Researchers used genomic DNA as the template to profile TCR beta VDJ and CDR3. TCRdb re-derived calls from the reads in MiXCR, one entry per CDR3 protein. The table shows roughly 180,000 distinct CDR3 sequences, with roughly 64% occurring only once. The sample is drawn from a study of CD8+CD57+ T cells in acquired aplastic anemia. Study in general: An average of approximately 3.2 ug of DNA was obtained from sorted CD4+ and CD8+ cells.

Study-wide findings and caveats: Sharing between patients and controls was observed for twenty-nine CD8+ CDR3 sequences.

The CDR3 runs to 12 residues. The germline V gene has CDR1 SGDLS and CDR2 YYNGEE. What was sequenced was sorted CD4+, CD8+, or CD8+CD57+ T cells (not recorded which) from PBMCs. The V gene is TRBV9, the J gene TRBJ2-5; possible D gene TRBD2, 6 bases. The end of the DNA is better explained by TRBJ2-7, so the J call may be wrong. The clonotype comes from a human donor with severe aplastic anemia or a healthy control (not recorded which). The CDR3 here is CASSTGLYEQYF. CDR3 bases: TGTGCCAGCAGCACGGGACTCTACGAGCAGTACTTC.